The 28 T cell receptor beta chains given below trace back to one sample, sequenced in a study of patients and donors after allogeneic stem cell transplantation. TCRdb called the RT-PCR reads again in MiXCR, with one record for every CDR3 protein. Of some 960,000 distinct CDR3 sequences in the sample, around 17% were seen once. Sequences were obtained from blood, either unsorted or a sorted T cell fraction (not recorded which). Receptors were obtained from a human donor who was either an allogeneic HSCT recipient or a stem cell or donor lymphocyte infusion donor (not recorded which). It is not recorded whose cells these are; they may come from a transplant donor.

This chain joins TRBV7-9 and TRBJ2-7; 10 bases map to TRBD1. Looked up from germline, CDR1 is SEHNR and CDR2 is FQNEAQ (reference sequence). There are 16 residues in the CDR3. The junction had 7 bases not matched to a gene; V was cut back by 5 bases and J by 0 bases. The CDR3 sequence: CASSDTGTGDSYEQYF. CDR3 coding DNA: TGTGCCAGCAGCGACACCGGGACAGGGGACTCCTACGAGCAGTACTTC.

This clonotype has a handful of counts. The chain links TRBV7-2 to TRBJ2-7, with TRBD2 identical over 8 bases. The CDR3 runs to 17 residues. The J segment lost 0 bases and the V segment lost 0 bases, leaving 7 bases of the junction unmatched. Germline CDR1 is SGHTA and CDR2 is FQGNSA. CDR3 protein: CASSLAPSGLSSYEQYF. The CDR3 region has the DNA TGTGCCAGCAGCTTAGCGCCTAGCGGGCTTAGCTCCTACGAGCAGTACTTC.

This clonotype came up a few times. This chain uses TRBV28 with TRBJ2-1; D gene unclear. The V end lost 5 bases, the J end lost 3 bases, and 11 bases lay between the germline ends. The CDR3 totals 14 residues. CDR1 and CDR2 (germline): MDHEN, SYDVKM. The CDR3 nucleotides are TGTGCCAGCAGTCCCTCCCGATTCTACAATGAGCAGTTCTTC. This gives the protein CASSPSRFYNEQFF.

This clonotype was detected only a few times. The V call is TRBV5-1, the J call TRBJ2-5; D remains unclear. The CDR3 runs 15 residues. CDR1 and CDR2 (germline): SGHRS, YFSETQ. V lost 1 base and J 1 base, leaving 11 bases between the germline ends. The CDR3 region is CASSLNSHPQETQYF. CDR3 nucleotides: TGCGCCAGCAGCTTGAATAGCCACCCCCAAGAGACCCAGTACTTC.

This clonotype showed up just a few times. The rearrangement uses TRBV5-1 and TRBJ2-7, with D hard to call. The V gene's germline CDR1 is SGHRS and CDR2 YFSETQ. The CDR3 runs to 14 residues. The V end lost 2 bases, the J end lost 0 bases, and 9 bases lay between the germline ends. CDR3 residues: CASSFRPDSYEQYF. CDR3 nucleotides: TGCGCCAGCAGCTTTAGGCCGGACTCCTACGAGCAGTACTTC.

This chain connects TRBV3-1 to TRBJ2-5, with unresolved D. This CDR3 has 11 amino acids. The germline V gene encodes CDR1 LGHDT and CDR2 YNNKEL (reference sequence). V lost 2 bases and J lost 7, with 5 bases in between. The CDR3: CASSQHGTQYF. The CDR3 region has the DNA TGTGCCAGCAGCCAACATGGGACCCAGTACTTC.

CDR3 DNA sequence: TGTGCCAGCAGCGTAGGGTCCGCGAACACCGGGGAGCTGTTTTTT. It codes for CASSVGSANTGELFF. The chain uses TRBV9 and TRBJ2-2, with D unresolved. The CDR3 extends over 15 amino acids. Germline CDR1 reads SGDLS; CDR2 reads YYNGEE. Trimming pared 0 bases from V and 0 bases from J, leaving 6 bases between. Together with reference TRBV9 and TRBJ2-2, the CDR3 gives the full variable domain: DSGVTQTPKHLITATGQRVTLRCSPRSGDLSVYWYQQSLDQGLQFLIQYYNGEERAKGNILERFSAQQFPDLHSELNLSSLELGDSALYFCASSVGSANTGELFFGEGSRLTVL.

The chain is built from TRBV4-1 and TRBJ1-6; 9 nucleotides match TRBD1. Germline CDR1 MGHRA, CDR2 YSYEKL. This CDR3 region has 20 residues. J lost 0 bases, V lost 2 bases, and 11 bases had no gene match. This CDR3 reads CASSQYRGQGRGSYNSPLHF. The DNA for the CDR3 is TGCGCCAGCAGCCAATATCGGGGACAGGGAAGAGGCTCCTATAATTCACCCCTCCACTTT.

This clonotype was recorded many times. The chain recombines TRBV7-2 with TRBJ1-4; D remains unclear. The CDR3 length is 12 residues. Trimming removed 0 bases at V and 8 bases at J, with 4 bases between. Germline values: CDR1 SGHTA, CDR2 FQGNSA. Here the CDR3 reads CASSLASEKLFF. CDR3 bases: TGTGCCAGCAGCTTAGCTTCAGAAAAACTGTTTTTT.

At least ten counts were recorded for this clonotype. J is TRBJ2-2 and V is TRBV12-3 or TRBV12-4, with 9 bases identical to TRBD2. The CDR3 loop spans 16 amino acids. V lost 2 bases, J lost 7 bases, and 8 bases stayed unmatched. Written as DNA, the CDR3 is TGTGCCAGCAGTTTACGCGGGGGGGCCGGTGGCGGGGAGCTGTTTTTT. Translating gives CASSLRGGAGGGELFF.

This clonotype has more than one count but fewer than ten. The V call is TRBV11-2, the J call TRBJ2-7; TRBD1 is a possible D gene (5 bases). The germline V gene encodes CDR1 SGHAT and CDR2 FQNNGV. The CDR3 is made up of 19 amino acids. Trimming removed 1 base at V and 5 bases at J, with 27 bases between. The CDR3 spells CASSLGSVDTILVYNEQYF. In DNA form, the CDR3 reads TGTGCCAGCAGCTTAGGGAGTGTGGACACTATTTTGGTATACAACGAGCAGTACTTC.

The chain employs TRBV6-1 and TRBJ2-1, with 7 bases matching TRBD1. The CDR3 is made up of 13 amino acids. J lost 7 bases, V lost 6 bases, and 6 bases had no gene match. In germline, CDR1 is MNHNS, CDR2 SASEGT. CDR3: CASRRGLRNEQFF. In DNA form, the CDR3 reads TGTGCCAGCAGAAGGGGGCTCCGGAATGAGCAGTTCTTC.

This clonotype has only a few counts. The J gene is TRBJ2-2, the V gene TRBV20-1; the D is unclear. This CDR3 comprises 12 residues. The germline V gene has CDR1 DFQATT and CDR2 SNEGSKA (reference sequence). Trimming left V 3 bases short and J 11 bases short, with 13 bases between. CDR3 loop: CSASPTPLELFF. CDR3 nucleotides: TGCAGTGCTAGTCCAACGCCGTTAGAGCTGTTTTTT.

Ten or more counts support this clonotype. The rearrangement uses TRBV27 and TRBJ2-5, with unresolved D. V lost 5 bases to trimming and J lost 4 bases, with 11 bases between them. Germline CDR1 is MNHEY and CDR2 is SMNVEV (reference sequence). The CDR3 sequence is 13 residues long. CDR3 loop: CASSRQVLETQYF. CDR3 DNA sequence: TGTGCCAGCAGTCGGCAGGTTCTAGAGACCCAGTACTTC.

The table lists this clonotype with a count of one. The rearrangement joins TRBV19 to TRBJ2-7, with a tentative D call TRBD2 (6 bases). This CDR3 is built from 13 residues. CDR1 and CDR2 from the germline V gene are LNHDA and SQIVND (reference sequence). The germline V and J ends were trimmed by 4 bases and 3 bases, with 10 bases remaining between them. CDR3: CASSNADYYEQYF. Here the CDR3 DNA reads TGTGCCAGTAGTAACGCGGACTACTACGAGCAGTACTTC. The variable domain in full, completed from reference TRBV19 and TRBJ2-7, reads DGGITQSPKYLFRKEGQNVTLSCEQNLNHDAMYWYRQDPGQGLRLIYYSQIVNDFQKGDIAEGYSVSREKKESFPLTVTSAQKNPTAFYLCASSNADYYEQYFGPGTRLTVT.

This clonotype was observed a few times. As DNA, the CDR3 is TGCAGCGTTGAGAAAAGGGGAAGGACTGAAGCTTTCTTT. Its protein is CSVEKRGRTEAFF. The chain uses TRBV29-1 and TRBJ1-1; a possible D gene is TRBD1 (5 bases). This CDR3 contains 13 residues. Trimming shortened V by 3 bases and J by 5 bases, and 13 bases separated the two germline ends. CDR1 SQVTM and CDR2 ANQGSEA come from the germline V gene.

This sequence joins TRBV9 and TRBJ2-1; D possibly corresponds to TRBD2 (5 bases). CDR3 length: 16 residues. V lost 4 bases and J 8 bases, leaving 22 bases between the germline ends. Looked up from germline, CDR1 is SGDLS and CDR2 is YYNGEE. CDR3: CASSLEGWASKHEQFF. The CDR3 nucleotides are TGTGCCAGCAGCTTAGAAGGATGGGCTAGCAAACATGAGCAGTTCTTC.

The rearrangement links TRBV21-1 to TRBJ2-7; no check of the table's D call, TRBD1, against the DNA was made. TRBV21-1 constitutes a pseudogene. CDR3 size: 16 residues. As DNA, the CDR3 is TGTGCCAGCAGCAAATTGGAGGGACAGGATTCCTACGAGCAGTACTTC. The encoded protein is CASSKLEGQDSYEQYF.

This chain connects TRBV9 to TRBJ2-2; weak D call: TRBD2 (7 bases). The CDR3 spans 15 residues. V was clipped by 2 bases and J by 7 bases, with 15 bases between them. Germline CDR1 SGDLS, CDR2 YYNGEE. The CDR3 is CASSVGPRGGGELFF. The CDR3 DNA sequence: TGTGCCAGCAGCGTGGGCCCGAGGGGGGGCGGGGAGCTGTTTTTT.

The chain couples TRBV30 to TRBJ2-1; 8 nucleotides align to TRBD2. Germline loops: CDR1 GTSNPN, CDR2 SVGIG (reference sequence). The CDR3 is made up of 15 amino acids. V lost 0 bases, J lost 7 bases, and 8 bases stayed unmatched. The CDR3 nucleotides are TGTGCCTGGAGTGTATACAGCGGGGGTTTTAATGAGCAGTTCTTC. This gives the protein CAWSVYSGGFNEQFF.

The chain employs TRBV24-1 and TRBJ2-2; 8 bases are shared with TRBD2. CDR1 is KGHDR, CDR2 SFDVKD, per germline. V gave up 3 bases and J gave up 5 bases; unmatched junction bases: 19. The CDR3 has 20 amino acids. This CDR3 reads CATSDPPTRSGGGRTGELFF. The CDR3 bases are TGTGCCACCAGTGATCCTCCTACCCGTTCGGGGGGGGGTCGAACCGGGGAGCTGTTTTTT.

The chain has TRBV24-1 and TRBJ2-3; the D is unclear. V dropped 3 bases and J dropped 2 bases, with 11 bases sitting between them. In germline, CDR1 is KGHDR, CDR2 SFDVKD. The CDR3 spans 15 residues. CDR3: CATSDTARYTDTQYF. The CDR3 DNA reads as TGTGCCACCAGTGATACCGCCCGATACACAGATACGCAGTATTTT.

This clonotype was seen a handful of times. V usage is TRBV19 and J usage is TRBJ1-1; perhaps TRBD1 as D (5 bases). Germline CDR1 LNHDA, CDR2 SQIVND (reference sequence). The CDR3 totals 14 residues. V lost 3 bases, J lost 3 bases, and 11 bases lay in between. The DNA of the CDR3 is TGTGCCAGTAGTATTATTTCAGGGTACACTGAAGCTTTCTTT. Translation: CASSIISGYTEAFF.

This clonotype occurred a few times. DNA for the CDR3: TGCAGTGCGCCTTCGGGGACCATTCAGTACTTC. This gives the protein CSAPSGTIQYF. The rearrangement links TRBV20-1 to TRBJ2-4; either TRBD1 or TRBD2 may fit D (5 bases each). The germline CDR1 and CDR2 sequences are DFQATT and SNEGSKA (reference sequence). V shed 6 bases and J shed 9 bases, with 12 bases lying between them. The CDR3 sequence is 11 residues long.

This clonotype was found a few times. The chain recombines TRBV7-9 with TRBJ1-2; D unresolved. The CDR3 runs to 11 residues. Germline assignment: CDR1 SEHNR and CDR2 FQNEAQ (reference sequence). Trimming took off 5 bases at V and 6 bases at J, with 7 bases between the two ends. CDR3 in DNA: TGTGCCAGCAGCCCCGGGGATGGCTACACCTTC. Translation: CASSPGDGYTF.

The chain links TRBV5-1 to TRBJ1-1, with 10 bases identical to TRBD1. J was trimmed by 1 base and V by 3 bases; bases with no gene match: 12. Per germline, CDR1 SGHRS and CDR2 YFSETQ. The CDR3 length is 18 residues. The CDR3 sequence: CASSSRSTGGSSNTEAFF. The CDR3 DNA is TGCGCCAGCAGCTCCCGCTCGACAGGGGGCTCATCGAACACTGAAGCTTTCTTT.

This clonotype occurred a few times. The chain links TRBV6-2 or TRBV6-3 to TRBJ2-2; tentative D call: TRBD2 (5 bases). Trimming cost V 8 bases and J 6 bases, with 13 bases left between them. The V gene's germline CDR1 is MNHEY and CDR2 SVGEGT. CDR3 length: 13 residues. In DNA form, the CDR3 reads TGTGCCAGCCTCACCGCGGGCTCCGGGGAGCTGTTTTTT. Its protein product is CASLTAGSGELFF.

This clonotype was seen a few times. The chain links TRBV6-2 or TRBV6-3 to TRBJ2-5; 8 bases align to TRBD2. This CDR3 region has 15 residues. Looked up from germline, CDR1 is MNHEY and CDR2 is SVGEGT. Germline trimming cut 2 bases from V and 1 base from J; bases unmatched to any gene: 3. CDR3 coding DNA: TGTGCCAGCAGTTACACGGGGGGGATCCAAGAGACCCAGTACTTC. Amino acids: CASSYTGGIQETQYF.